The 9 T cell receptor beta chains given below trace back to one sample, sequenced in a study of siplizumab effects on memory and regulatory T cells (dated by TCRdb to about 2019). The receptor library was made with the immunoSEQ multiplex PCR assay. TCRdb's version of the immuneACCESS table is confined to in-frame rearrangements and falls short of the full clone set. An unresolved V gene accounts for under half of the shortfall where checked; the remainder is of unknown origin. The sample table contains some 97,000 clones; only one count was recorded for around 95% of them. The ten most abundant clones make up approximately 0.58% of the sample. The sample comprised Tregs sorted from blood. These receptors all come from a human donor in good health.

The CDR3 DNA follows: TGTGCCAGCAGGGAATCGAGACGGATATCATTTTCACCCCTCCACTTT. It translates to CASRESRRISFSPLHF. The chain is built from TRBV6-1 and TRBJ1-6; no reliable D call. This CDR3 spans 16 amino acids. V was cut by 6 bases and J by 9 bases, with 21 bases left in between. The germline V gene encodes CDR1 MNHNS and CDR2 SASEGT.

The chain has TRBV12-5 and TRBJ2-1; 12 bases match TRBD2. V dropped 1 base and J dropped 7; count of bases not matched to a gene: 5. This CDR3 is 16 amino acids long. Germline values: CDR1 LGHNT, CDR2 FRNRAP. The CDR3 spells CASGLGLAGVVNEQFF. The DNA for the CDR3 is TGTGCTAGTGGTTTGGGACTAGCGGGAGTGGTAAATGAGCAGTTCTTC.

This sequence joins TRBV18 and TRBJ1-2; maybe TRBD1 (5 bases). Germline values: CDR1 KGHSH, CDR2 LQKENI. Deletions cut 2 bases from V and 4 bases from J, with 14 bases between. The CDR3 length is 15 residues. CDR3: CASSPSLRESYGYTF. As DNA, the CDR3 is TGTGCCAGCTCACCATCTCTCAGGGAGAGCTATGGCTACACCTTC.

The chain employs TRBV5-5 and TRBJ2-5; weak D call: TRBD1 (6 bases). V was shortened by 4 bases and J by 5 bases, with 12 bases between the two germline ends. Germline loops: CDR1 SGHKS, CDR2 YYEKEE (reference sequence). The CDR3 is 13 residues long. CDR3 in DNA: TGTGCCAGCAGCGTTAACAGGGTTGAGACCCAGTACTTC. Translated, it gives CASSVNRVETQYF.

This clone was seen only a few times. The gene calls are TRBV9 and TRBJ2-7; D is tentatively TRBD1 or TRBD2 (7 bases each). The germline gives CDR1 SGDLS, CDR2 YYNGEE. V gave up 4 bases and J gave up 2 bases, with 10 bases separating them. CDR3 length: 13 amino acids. CDR3 sequence reads: CASSPGGAYEQYF. Here the CDR3 DNA reads TGTGCCAGCAGCCCAGGGGGGGCCTACGAGCAGTACTTC.

The chain carries TRBV18 and TRBJ2-6; D is unclear. The V gene's germline CDR1 is KGHSH and CDR2 LQKENI. The V gene lost 5 bases and the J gene lost 11 bases, with 10 bases spanning the gap. The CDR3 extends over 12 amino acids. The DNA for the CDR3 is TGTGCCAGCTCATCCAAGGGTGACGTCCTGACTTTC. The encoded protein is CASSSKGDVLTF.

The rearrangement links TRBV5-1 to TRBJ2-2; D remains ambiguous. This CDR3 contains 15 residues. In germline, CDR1 is SGHRS, CDR2 YFSETQ. Deletions cut 4 bases from V and 5 bases from J, with 15 bases between. In DNA, the CDR3 is TGCGCCAGCAGCCTCGGACGGATTTTGACCGGGGAGCTGTTTTTT. Encoded protein: CASSLGRILTGELFF.

J is TRBJ2-1 and V is TRBV6-5; D is possibly TRBD1 (6 bases). CDR3 size: 13 residues. CDR1 MNHEY and CDR2 SVGAGI come from the germline V gene. Between the trimmed V and J ends, which lost 2 bases and 6 bases, there was a span of 8 bases. DNA for the CDR3: TGTGCCAGCAGTTACAGAGGGGGCAATGAGCAGTTCTTC. As protein: CASSYRGGNEQFF.

The chain combines TRBV5-1 with TRBJ2-7; tentative D call: TRBD2 (6 bases). Germline-derived CDR1 and CDR2 are SGHRS and YFSETQ. V lost 3 bases to trimming and J lost 7 bases, with 14 bases between them. CDR3 size: 13 residues. In DNA form, the CDR3 reads TGCGCCAGCAGCTGGGGACCGGAGGGGGAGCAGTACTTC. Translating gives CASSWGPEGEQYF.